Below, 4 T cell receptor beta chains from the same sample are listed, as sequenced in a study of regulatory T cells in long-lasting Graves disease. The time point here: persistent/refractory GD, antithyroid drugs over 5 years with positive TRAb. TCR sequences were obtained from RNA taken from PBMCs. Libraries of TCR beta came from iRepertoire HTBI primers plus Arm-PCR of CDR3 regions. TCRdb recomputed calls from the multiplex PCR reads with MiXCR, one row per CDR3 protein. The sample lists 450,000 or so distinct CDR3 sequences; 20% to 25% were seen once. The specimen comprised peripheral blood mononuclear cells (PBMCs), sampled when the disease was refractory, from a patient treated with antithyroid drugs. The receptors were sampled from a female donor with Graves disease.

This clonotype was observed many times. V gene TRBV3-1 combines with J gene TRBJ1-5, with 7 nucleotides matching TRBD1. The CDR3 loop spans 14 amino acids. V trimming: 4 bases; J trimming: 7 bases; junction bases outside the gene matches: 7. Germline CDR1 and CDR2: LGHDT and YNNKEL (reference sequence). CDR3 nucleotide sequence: TGTGCCAGCAGCCCGTCGACAGGGCTCCAGCCCCAGCATTTT. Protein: CASSPSTGLQPQHF.

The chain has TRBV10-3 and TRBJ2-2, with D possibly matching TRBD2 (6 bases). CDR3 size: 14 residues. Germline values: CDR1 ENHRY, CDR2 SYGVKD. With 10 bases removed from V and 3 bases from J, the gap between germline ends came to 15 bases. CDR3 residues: CATRMWGDTGELFF. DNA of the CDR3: TGTGCCACCCGCATGTGGGGGGACACCGGGGAGCTGTTTTTT.

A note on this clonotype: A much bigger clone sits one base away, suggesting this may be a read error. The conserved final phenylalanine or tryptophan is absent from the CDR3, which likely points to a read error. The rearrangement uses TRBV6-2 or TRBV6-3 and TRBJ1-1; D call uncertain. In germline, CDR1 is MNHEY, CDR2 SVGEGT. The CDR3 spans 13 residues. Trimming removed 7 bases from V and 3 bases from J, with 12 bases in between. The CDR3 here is CASMGHQYTEAFI. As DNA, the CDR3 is TGTGCCAGCATGGGCCACCAATACACTGAAGCTTTCATT.

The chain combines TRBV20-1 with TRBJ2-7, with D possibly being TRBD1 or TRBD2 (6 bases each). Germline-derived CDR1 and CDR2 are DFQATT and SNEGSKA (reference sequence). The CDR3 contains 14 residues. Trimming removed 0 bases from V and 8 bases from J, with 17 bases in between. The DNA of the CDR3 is TGCAGTGCTAGAGATCTGGGTAAGGGGGGCAAGCAGTACTTC. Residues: CSARDLGKGGKQYF.